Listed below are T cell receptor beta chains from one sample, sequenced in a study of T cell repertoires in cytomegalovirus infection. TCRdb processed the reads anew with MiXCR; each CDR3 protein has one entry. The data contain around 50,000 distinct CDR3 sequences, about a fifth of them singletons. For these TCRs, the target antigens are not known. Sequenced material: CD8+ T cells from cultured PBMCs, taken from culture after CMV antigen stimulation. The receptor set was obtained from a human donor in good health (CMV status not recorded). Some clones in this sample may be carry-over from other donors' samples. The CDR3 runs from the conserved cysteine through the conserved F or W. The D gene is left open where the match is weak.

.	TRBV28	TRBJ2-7	CASSRAVGARGYEQYF
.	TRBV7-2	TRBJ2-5	CASSSRRETQYF
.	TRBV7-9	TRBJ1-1	CASSLVGQNTEAFF
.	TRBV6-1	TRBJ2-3	CATEGGARTDTQYF
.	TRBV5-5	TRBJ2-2	CASSLSSGELFF
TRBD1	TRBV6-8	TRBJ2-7	CASSYSGQGYEQYF
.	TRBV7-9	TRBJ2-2	CASSSQVENTGELFF
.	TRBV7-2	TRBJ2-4	CASSLVRTDLAKNIQYF
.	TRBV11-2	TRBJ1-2	CASPSPGLYGYTF
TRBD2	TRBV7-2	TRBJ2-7	CASSLGLSGGVEQYF
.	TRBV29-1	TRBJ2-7	CSVKPGESSYEQYF
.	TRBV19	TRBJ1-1	CASSWNTEAFF
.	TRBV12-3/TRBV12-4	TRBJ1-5	CASSPAINQPQHF
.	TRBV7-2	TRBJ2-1	CASSFPSVTYNEQFF
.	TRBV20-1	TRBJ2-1	CSAPDSSFNYNEQFF
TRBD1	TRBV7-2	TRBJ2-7	CASSLGGGQGSTPLSTYEQYF
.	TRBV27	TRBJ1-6	CASSLLPNSSYNSPLHF
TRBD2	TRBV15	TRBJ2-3	CATSTSSGRPDTQYF
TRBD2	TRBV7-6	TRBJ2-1	CASSHSGRTIYNEQFF
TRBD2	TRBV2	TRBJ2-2	CASQAGVPTGELFF
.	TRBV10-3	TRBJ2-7	CAISESKGVQQYF
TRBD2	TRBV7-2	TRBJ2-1	CASSLAPSGGHNEQFF
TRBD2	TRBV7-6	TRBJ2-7	CASSYAPGLGSYEQYF
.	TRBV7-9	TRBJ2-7	CASSSTRLVVYEQYF
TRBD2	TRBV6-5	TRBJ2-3	CASRGLAQDTQYF
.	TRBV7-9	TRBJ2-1	CATMVGGPGNEQFF
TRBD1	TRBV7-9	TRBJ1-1	CASSSDRGPNLNTEAFF
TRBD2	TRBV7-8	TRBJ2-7	CASSLGVLAGPGEQYF
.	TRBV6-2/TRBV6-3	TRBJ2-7	CASSYRGGYYEQYF
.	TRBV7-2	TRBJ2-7	CASSSILGANEQYF
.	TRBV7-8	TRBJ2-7	CASNPGAGEQYF
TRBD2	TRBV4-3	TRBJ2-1	CASSQGGGFENEQFF
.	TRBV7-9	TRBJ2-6	CASTGGGDDAGANVLTF
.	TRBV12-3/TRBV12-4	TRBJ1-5	CASSLGQGRQPQHF
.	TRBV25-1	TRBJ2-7	CASSAASYEQYF
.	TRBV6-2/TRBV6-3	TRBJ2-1	CASTEASYNEQFF
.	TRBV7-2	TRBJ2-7	CASSFSPGYEQYF
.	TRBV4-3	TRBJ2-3	CASSQDRPPRIDTQYF
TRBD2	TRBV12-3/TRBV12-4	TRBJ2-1	CASSFLLAGGIIDEQFF
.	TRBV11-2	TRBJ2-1	CASSLGGSSEVREQFF
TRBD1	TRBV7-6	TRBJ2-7	CASSRQGDEQYF
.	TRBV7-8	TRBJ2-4	CASSSGVLKNIQYF
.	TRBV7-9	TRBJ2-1	CASRGDGTTYNEQFF
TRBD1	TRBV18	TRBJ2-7	CASSDWTGYEQYF
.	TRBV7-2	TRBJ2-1	CASGGTYYNEQFF
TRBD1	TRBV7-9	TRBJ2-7	CASSLARQGSEQYF
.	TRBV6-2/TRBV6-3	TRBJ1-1	CASRTGTVARNTEAFF
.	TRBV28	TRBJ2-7	CASSIRVSEQYF
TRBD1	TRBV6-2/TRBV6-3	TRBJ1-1	CASNLQGTTEAFF
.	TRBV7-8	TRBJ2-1	CASSPRYEQFF
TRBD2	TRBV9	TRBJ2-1	CASSLGTSGRDNEQFF